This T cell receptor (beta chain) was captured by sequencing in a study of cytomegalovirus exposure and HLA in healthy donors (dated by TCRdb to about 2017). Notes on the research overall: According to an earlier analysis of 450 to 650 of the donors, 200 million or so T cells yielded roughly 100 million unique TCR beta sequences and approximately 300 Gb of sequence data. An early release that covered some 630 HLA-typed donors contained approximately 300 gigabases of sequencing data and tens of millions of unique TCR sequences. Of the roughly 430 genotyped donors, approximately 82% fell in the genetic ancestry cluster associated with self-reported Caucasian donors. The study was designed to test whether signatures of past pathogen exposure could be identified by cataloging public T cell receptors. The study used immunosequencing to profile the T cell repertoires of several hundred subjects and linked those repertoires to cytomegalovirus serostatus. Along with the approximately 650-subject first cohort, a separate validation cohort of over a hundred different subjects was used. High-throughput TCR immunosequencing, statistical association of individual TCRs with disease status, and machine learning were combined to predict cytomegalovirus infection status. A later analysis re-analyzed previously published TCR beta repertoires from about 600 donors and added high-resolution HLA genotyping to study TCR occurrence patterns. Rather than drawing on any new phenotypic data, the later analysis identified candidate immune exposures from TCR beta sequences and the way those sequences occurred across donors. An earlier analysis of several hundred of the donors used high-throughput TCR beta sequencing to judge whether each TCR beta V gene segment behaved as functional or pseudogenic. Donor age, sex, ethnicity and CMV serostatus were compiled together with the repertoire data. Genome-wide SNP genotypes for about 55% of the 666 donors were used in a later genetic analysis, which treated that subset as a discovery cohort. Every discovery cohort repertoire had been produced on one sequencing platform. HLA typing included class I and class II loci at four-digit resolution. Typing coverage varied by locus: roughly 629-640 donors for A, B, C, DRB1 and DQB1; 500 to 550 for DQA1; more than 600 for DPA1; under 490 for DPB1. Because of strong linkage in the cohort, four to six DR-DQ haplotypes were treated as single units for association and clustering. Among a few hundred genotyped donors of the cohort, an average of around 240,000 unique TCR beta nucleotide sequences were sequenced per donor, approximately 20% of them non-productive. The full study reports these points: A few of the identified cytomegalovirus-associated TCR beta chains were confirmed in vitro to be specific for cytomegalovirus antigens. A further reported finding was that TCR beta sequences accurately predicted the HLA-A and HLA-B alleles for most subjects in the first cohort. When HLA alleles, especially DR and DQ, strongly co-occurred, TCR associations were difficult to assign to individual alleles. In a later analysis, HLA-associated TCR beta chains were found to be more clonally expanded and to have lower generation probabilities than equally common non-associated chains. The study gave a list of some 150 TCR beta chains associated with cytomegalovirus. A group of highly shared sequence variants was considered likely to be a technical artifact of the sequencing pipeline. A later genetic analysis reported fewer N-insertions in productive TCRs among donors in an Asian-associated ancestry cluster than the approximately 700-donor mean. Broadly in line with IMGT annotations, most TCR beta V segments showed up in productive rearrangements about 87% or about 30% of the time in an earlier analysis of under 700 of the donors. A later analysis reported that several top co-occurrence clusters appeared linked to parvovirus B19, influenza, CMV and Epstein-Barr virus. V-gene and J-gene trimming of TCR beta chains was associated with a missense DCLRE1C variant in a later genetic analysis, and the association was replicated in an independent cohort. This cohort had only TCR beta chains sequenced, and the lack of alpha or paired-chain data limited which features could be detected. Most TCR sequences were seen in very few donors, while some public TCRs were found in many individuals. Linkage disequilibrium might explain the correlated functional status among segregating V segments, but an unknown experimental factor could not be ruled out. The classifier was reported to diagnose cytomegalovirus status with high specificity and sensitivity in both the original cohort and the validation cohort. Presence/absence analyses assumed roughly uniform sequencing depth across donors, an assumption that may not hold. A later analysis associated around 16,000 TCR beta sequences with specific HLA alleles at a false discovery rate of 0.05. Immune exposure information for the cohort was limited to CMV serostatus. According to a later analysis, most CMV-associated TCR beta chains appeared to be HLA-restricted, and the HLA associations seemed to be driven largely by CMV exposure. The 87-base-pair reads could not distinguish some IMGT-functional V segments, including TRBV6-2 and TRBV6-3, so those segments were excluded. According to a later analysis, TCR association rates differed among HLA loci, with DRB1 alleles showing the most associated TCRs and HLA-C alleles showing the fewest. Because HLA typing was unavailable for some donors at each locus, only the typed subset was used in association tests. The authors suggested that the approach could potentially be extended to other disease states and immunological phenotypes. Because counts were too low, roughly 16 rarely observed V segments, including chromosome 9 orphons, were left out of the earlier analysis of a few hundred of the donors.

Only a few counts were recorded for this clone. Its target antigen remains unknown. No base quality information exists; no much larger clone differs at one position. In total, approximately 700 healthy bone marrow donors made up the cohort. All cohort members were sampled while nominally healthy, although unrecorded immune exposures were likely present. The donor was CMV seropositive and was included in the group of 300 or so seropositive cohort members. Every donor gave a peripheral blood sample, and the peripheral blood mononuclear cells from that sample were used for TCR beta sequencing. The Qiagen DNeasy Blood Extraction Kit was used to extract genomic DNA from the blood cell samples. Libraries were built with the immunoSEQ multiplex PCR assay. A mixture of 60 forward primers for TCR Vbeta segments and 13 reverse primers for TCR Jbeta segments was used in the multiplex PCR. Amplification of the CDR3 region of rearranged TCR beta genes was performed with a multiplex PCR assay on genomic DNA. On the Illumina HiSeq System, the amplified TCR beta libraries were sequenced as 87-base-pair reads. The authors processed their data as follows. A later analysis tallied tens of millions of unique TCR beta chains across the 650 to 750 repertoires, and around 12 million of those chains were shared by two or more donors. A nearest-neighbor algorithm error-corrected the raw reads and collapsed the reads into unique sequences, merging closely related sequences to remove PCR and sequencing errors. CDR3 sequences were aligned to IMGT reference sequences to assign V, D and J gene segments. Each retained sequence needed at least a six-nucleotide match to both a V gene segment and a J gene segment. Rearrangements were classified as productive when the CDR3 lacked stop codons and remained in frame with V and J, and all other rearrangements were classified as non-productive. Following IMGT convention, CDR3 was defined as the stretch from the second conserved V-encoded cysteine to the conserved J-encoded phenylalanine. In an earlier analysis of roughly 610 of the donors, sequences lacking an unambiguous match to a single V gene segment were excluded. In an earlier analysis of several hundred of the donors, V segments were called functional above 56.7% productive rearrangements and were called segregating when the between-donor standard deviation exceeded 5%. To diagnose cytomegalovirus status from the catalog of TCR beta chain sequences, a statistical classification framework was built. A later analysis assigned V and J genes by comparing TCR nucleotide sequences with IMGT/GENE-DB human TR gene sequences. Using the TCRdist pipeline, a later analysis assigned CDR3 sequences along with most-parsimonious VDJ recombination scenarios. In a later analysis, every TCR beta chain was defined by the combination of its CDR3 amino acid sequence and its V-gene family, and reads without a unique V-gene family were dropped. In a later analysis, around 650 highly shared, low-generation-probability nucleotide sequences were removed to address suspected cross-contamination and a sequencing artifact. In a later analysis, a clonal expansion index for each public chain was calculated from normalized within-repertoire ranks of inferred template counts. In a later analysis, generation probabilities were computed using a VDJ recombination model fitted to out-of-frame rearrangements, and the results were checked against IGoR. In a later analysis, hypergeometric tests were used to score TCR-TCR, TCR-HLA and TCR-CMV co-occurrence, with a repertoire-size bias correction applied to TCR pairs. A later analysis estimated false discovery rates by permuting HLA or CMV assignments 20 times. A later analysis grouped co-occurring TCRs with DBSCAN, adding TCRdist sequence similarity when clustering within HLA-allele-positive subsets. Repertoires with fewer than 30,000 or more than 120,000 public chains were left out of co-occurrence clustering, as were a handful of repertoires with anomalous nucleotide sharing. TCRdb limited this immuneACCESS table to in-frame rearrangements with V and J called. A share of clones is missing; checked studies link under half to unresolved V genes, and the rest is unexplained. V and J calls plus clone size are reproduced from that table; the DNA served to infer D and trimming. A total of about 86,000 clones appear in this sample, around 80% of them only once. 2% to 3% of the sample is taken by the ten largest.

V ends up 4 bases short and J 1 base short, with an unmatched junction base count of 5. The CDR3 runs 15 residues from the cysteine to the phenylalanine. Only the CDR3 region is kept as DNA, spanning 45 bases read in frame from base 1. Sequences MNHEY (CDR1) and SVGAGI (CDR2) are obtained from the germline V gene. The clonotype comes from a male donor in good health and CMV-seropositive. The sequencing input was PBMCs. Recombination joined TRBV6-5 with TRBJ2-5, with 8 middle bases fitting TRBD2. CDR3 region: CASSSPSGRQETQYF. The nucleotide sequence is TGTGCCAGCAGTTCGCCTAGCGGGCGCCAAGAGACCCAGTACTTC.